Listed below are T cell receptor beta chains from one sample, sequenced in a study of T cell repertoires in cytomegalovirus infection. In TCRdb, the reads were re-called with MiXCR into one record per CDR3 protein. The repertoire holds about 180,000 distinct CDR3 sequences, with roughly 20% as singletons. These receptors' targets are unknown. Source: CD8+ T cells from cultured PBMCs, taken from culture after CMV antigen stimulation. Every receptor here comes from a human donor in good health (CMV status not recorded). Some clones in this sample may be carry-over from other donors' samples. Both conserved end residues are part of each CDR3.

TRBV6-1 | CASRDPGRFMNTEAFF
TRBV5-1 | CASSLVGDAYNEQFF
TRBV7-2 | CASSLGVQETQYF
TRBV5-6 | CASSRGQVNQPQHF
TRBV6-1 | CASSTNLEATNEKLFF
TRBV6-2/TRBV6-3 | CASSFNREDTGELFF
TRBV19 | CASTPGYWGGAYEQFF
TRBV15 | CATSREGFNSPLHF
TRBV7-8 | CASSRDRGASSYNEQFF
TRBV2 | CASAQGLFEKLFF
TRBV9 | CASSVVGTSGGTDTQYF
TRBV20-1 | CSAVTGSSYEQYF
TRBV7-9 | CASSSLGQPQHF
TRBV9 | CASSSGDGGTYNEQFF
TRBV7-9 | CASSPGPLNEQYF
TRBV6-5 | CASSHEGTAHYGYTF
TRBV5-6 | CASSYHRDPEGYTF
TRBV12-3/TRBV12-4 | CASSQGSSGNTIYF
TRBV19 | CASSSPVTTPSSYNSPLHF
TRBV6-1 | CASTWGGEAGELFF
TRBV7-2 | CASSFRTGTQGSYEQYF
TRBV7-6 | CASSLALLSSYNEQFF
TRBV11-2 | CASSLDQTVSYEQYF
TRBV7-7 | CASSLGLGIRTPLHF
TRBV20-1 | CSARWAVYQETQYF
TRBV7-8 | CASSSYRQGTSYGYTF
TRBV7-6 | CASSVSNLPRDEQFF
TRBV6-2/TRBV6-3 | CASSSLKIEETQYF
TRBV12-3/TRBV12-4 | CASWGGGLSNQPQHF
TRBV10-3 | CATLPGSSYNEQFF
TRBV19 | CASAHKRQAGPHIQYF
TRBV12-3/TRBV12-4 | CASSYPGGITDTQYF
TRBV29-1 | CSVDDRQTSGANVLTF
TRBV12-3/TRBV12-4 | CASSQPGAEQYF
TRBV11-2 | CASSPGRNYGYTF
TRBV27 | CASSPMQFTDTQYF
TRBV10-3 | CAIRAGGIQETQYF
TRBV12-3/TRBV12-4 | CASSAGTVLKFF
TRBV7-2 | CASSSISKGPLHF
TRBV11-2 | CASSLTVPEAFF
TRBV7-9 | CASSSTEEMETQYF
TRBV4-1 | CASSHPTSGGDFTDTQYF
TRBV10-3 | CAISDWVSTSTDTQYF
TRBV4-2 | CASSPLKGLASNEQFF
TRBV27 | CASTPGQDMNTEAFF
TRBV23-1 | CASSQSDPAVGNEQFF
TRBV9 | CASSPWGPGFSPLHF
TRBV7-6 | CASSDDGTSLNEQFF
TRBV4-1 | CASSPDGESYGYTF